These T cell receptor beta chains were read from a single sample in a study of T cell responses to AZD1222 COVID-19 vaccine. Libraries were prepared by immunoSEQ multiplex PCR; TCRdb keeps only in-frame clonotypes and omits some of them. This table has about 130,000 clones, roughly 90% appearing once. The source material was peripheral blood, sampled on day 0 of AZD1222 vaccination. The origin of the receptors is an adult in good health. Both conserved end residues are part of each CDR3. Fields, in order: D gene, clone size, J gene, V gene, CDR3 DNA, CDR3 protein. A D gene is named only where the DNA matches it firmly. Rows may omit the clone size; those that give it use once, few, many or a size class.

.,.,TRBJ1-2,TRBV5-8,TGTGCCAGCAGCTTTGACCGACCTAACTATGGCTACACCTTC,CASSFDRPNYGYTF
.,.,TRBJ1-2,TRBV4-3,TGCGCCAGCAGCCAGTTCCTGACAGTAAATGGCTACACCTTC,CASSQFLTVNGYTF
TRBD1,once,TRBJ1-3,TRBV3-1/TRBV3-2,TGTGCCAGCAGCCAAGCGACAGGGGGCTATTACGGGCGAAACACCATATATTTT,CASSQATGGYYGRNTIYF
TRBD2,.,TRBJ2-1,TRBV7-9,TGTGCCAGCAGCCTAGCGGTTAAGCAGTTCTTC,CASSLAVKQFF
.,.,TRBJ2-7,TRBV25-1,TGTGCCAGCAGGCCCTGGGGGGCCCAGGGTGAGCAGTACTTC,CASRPWGAQGEQYF
.,.,TRBJ2-1,TRBV9,TGTGCCAGCAGCGTCCCTCGGGGGGCCGGGAGTACCAATGAGCAGTTCTTC,CASSVPRGAGSTNEQFF
TRBD1,.,TRBJ1-2,TRBV13,TGTGCCAGCAGCTTAGGCCGTACGACAGGGAGGGGCTATGGCTACACCTTC,CASSLGRTTGRGYGYTF
.,.,TRBJ2-2,TRBV5-1,TGCGCCAGCAGCTATGACGACACCGGGGAGCTGTTTTTT,CASSYDDTGELFF
TRBD1,.,TRBJ2-7,TRBV29-1,TGCAGCGTCCCCGGGACAGGGAGGAACGAGCAGTACTTC,CSVPGTGRNEQYF
.,.,TRBJ1-3,TRBV9,TGTGCCAGCAGCGAGTCCCAGGGCTCTGGAAACACCATATATTTT,CASSESQGSGNTIYF
.,.,TRBJ1-1,TRBV10-3,TGTGCCATCACCCGCAGTATGAACACTGAAGCTTTCTTT,CAITRSMNTEAFF
.,.,TRBJ1-1,TRBV7-9,TGTGCCAGCAGCTTAGGACTAGGGACTGAAGCTTTCTTT,CASSLGLGTEAFF
TRBD1,.,TRBJ1-1,TRBV7-9,TGTGCCAGCAGCTTCCCTGGGACAGGGGTCACTGAAGCTTTCTTT,CASSFPGTGVTEAFF
.,few,TRBJ2-5,TRBV27,TGTGCCAGCAGTCCTCTAGGACAGTCCAGGACCCAGTACTTC,CASSPLGQSRTQYF
.,.,TRBJ2-7,TRBV3-1/TRBV3-2,TGTGCCAGCAGCGAACTAACCGGGACAAGGCCCTCCTACGAGCAGTACTTC,CASSELTGTRPSYEQYF
TRBD1,.,TRBJ2-7,TRBV6-5,TGTGCCAGCACTAAGACAGGGAGCTACGAGCAGTACTTC,CASTKTGSYEQYF
TRBD2,.,TRBJ2-7,TRBV6-5,TGTGCCAGCCGACTACTAGCGTACTACGAGCAGTACTTC,CASRLLAYYEQYF
.,once,TRBJ1-6,TRBV9,TGTGCCAGCACCGGTGGGACAACAAATTCACCCCTCCACTTT,CASTGGTTNSPLHF
.,.,TRBJ2-2,TRBV5-4,TGTGCCAGCAGCGTGACAGAGGTCCGGGAGCTGTTTTTT,CASSVTEVRELFF
.,.,TRBJ2-2,TRBV7-3,TGTGCCAGCAGCTTAATCGATGGAGGCATGGGGCCCACCGGGGAGCTGTTTTTT,CASSLIDGGMGPTGELFF
TRBD2,.,TRBJ2-3,TRBV9,TGTGCCAGCAGCGTAGCTACCGGACTAGCGGGGGGCGGTGCGGATACGCAGTATTTT,CASSVATGLAGGGADTQYF
.,.,TRBJ2-7,TRBV7-9,TGTGCCAGCAGCCCCTTGGGACCGGCCTTTGAGCAGTACTTC,CASSPLGPAFEQYF
TRBD2,.,TRBJ2-1,TRBV13,TGTGCCAGCAGACCACTAGCGGGAATTGGTAATGAGCAGTTCTTC,CASRPLAGIGNEQFF
.,.,TRBJ2-7,TRBV19,TGTGCCAGTAGTCCCCACGCCGGGATGCCAACTTTGGGGGAGCAGTACTTC,CASSPHAGMPTLGEQYF
TRBD1,.,TRBJ1-1,TRBV5-4,TGTGCCAGCAGCTCTGGAATACAGGGGCCGAACACTGAAGCTTTCTTT,CASSSGIQGPNTEAFF